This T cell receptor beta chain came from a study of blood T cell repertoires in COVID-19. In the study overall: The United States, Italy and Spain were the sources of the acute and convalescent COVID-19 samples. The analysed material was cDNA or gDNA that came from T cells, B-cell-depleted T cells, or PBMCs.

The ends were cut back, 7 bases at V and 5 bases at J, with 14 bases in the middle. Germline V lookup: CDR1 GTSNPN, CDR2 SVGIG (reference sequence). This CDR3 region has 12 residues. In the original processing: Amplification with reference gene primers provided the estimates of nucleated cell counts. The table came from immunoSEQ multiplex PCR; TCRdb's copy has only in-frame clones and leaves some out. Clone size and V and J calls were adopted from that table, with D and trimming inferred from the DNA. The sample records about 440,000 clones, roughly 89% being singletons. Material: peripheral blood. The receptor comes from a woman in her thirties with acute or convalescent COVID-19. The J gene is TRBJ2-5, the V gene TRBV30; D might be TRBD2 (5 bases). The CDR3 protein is CAFGLGRETQYF. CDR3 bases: TGTGCCTTTGGACTCGGGCGGGAGACCCAGTACTTC.